The present TCR beta chain was sequenced within a study of cytomegalovirus exposure and HLA in healthy donors. Use of 60 Vbeta and 13 Jbeta primers characterized the PCR. Only in-frame clones appear in the TCRdb table, and some are missing; sequencing was by immunoSEQ multiplex PCR. Altogether about 250,000 clones are present, around 66% being singletons, with the ten largest covering about 2.2%. Study conclusions and caveats: Cytomegalovirus-associated status was assigned to more than 150 TCR beta chains. The classifier reportedly diagnosed cytomegalovirus status with high specificity and sensitivity.

This CDR3 is built from 15 residues. V lost 4 bases, J lost 2 bases, and 6 bases stayed unmatched. Looked up from germline, CDR1 is MGHDK and CDR2 is SYGVNS. As to this clone: The antigen is undetermined.

The chain combines TRBV25-1 with TRBJ2-3; 7 nucleotides match TRBD2. Source material: PBMCs. The clonotype originates from a female donor in good health and CMV-seronegative. CDR3 in DNA: TGTGCCAGCAGTGTTGCTAGCGGTTCCACAGATACGCAGTATTTT. This encodes CASSVASGSTDTQYF.